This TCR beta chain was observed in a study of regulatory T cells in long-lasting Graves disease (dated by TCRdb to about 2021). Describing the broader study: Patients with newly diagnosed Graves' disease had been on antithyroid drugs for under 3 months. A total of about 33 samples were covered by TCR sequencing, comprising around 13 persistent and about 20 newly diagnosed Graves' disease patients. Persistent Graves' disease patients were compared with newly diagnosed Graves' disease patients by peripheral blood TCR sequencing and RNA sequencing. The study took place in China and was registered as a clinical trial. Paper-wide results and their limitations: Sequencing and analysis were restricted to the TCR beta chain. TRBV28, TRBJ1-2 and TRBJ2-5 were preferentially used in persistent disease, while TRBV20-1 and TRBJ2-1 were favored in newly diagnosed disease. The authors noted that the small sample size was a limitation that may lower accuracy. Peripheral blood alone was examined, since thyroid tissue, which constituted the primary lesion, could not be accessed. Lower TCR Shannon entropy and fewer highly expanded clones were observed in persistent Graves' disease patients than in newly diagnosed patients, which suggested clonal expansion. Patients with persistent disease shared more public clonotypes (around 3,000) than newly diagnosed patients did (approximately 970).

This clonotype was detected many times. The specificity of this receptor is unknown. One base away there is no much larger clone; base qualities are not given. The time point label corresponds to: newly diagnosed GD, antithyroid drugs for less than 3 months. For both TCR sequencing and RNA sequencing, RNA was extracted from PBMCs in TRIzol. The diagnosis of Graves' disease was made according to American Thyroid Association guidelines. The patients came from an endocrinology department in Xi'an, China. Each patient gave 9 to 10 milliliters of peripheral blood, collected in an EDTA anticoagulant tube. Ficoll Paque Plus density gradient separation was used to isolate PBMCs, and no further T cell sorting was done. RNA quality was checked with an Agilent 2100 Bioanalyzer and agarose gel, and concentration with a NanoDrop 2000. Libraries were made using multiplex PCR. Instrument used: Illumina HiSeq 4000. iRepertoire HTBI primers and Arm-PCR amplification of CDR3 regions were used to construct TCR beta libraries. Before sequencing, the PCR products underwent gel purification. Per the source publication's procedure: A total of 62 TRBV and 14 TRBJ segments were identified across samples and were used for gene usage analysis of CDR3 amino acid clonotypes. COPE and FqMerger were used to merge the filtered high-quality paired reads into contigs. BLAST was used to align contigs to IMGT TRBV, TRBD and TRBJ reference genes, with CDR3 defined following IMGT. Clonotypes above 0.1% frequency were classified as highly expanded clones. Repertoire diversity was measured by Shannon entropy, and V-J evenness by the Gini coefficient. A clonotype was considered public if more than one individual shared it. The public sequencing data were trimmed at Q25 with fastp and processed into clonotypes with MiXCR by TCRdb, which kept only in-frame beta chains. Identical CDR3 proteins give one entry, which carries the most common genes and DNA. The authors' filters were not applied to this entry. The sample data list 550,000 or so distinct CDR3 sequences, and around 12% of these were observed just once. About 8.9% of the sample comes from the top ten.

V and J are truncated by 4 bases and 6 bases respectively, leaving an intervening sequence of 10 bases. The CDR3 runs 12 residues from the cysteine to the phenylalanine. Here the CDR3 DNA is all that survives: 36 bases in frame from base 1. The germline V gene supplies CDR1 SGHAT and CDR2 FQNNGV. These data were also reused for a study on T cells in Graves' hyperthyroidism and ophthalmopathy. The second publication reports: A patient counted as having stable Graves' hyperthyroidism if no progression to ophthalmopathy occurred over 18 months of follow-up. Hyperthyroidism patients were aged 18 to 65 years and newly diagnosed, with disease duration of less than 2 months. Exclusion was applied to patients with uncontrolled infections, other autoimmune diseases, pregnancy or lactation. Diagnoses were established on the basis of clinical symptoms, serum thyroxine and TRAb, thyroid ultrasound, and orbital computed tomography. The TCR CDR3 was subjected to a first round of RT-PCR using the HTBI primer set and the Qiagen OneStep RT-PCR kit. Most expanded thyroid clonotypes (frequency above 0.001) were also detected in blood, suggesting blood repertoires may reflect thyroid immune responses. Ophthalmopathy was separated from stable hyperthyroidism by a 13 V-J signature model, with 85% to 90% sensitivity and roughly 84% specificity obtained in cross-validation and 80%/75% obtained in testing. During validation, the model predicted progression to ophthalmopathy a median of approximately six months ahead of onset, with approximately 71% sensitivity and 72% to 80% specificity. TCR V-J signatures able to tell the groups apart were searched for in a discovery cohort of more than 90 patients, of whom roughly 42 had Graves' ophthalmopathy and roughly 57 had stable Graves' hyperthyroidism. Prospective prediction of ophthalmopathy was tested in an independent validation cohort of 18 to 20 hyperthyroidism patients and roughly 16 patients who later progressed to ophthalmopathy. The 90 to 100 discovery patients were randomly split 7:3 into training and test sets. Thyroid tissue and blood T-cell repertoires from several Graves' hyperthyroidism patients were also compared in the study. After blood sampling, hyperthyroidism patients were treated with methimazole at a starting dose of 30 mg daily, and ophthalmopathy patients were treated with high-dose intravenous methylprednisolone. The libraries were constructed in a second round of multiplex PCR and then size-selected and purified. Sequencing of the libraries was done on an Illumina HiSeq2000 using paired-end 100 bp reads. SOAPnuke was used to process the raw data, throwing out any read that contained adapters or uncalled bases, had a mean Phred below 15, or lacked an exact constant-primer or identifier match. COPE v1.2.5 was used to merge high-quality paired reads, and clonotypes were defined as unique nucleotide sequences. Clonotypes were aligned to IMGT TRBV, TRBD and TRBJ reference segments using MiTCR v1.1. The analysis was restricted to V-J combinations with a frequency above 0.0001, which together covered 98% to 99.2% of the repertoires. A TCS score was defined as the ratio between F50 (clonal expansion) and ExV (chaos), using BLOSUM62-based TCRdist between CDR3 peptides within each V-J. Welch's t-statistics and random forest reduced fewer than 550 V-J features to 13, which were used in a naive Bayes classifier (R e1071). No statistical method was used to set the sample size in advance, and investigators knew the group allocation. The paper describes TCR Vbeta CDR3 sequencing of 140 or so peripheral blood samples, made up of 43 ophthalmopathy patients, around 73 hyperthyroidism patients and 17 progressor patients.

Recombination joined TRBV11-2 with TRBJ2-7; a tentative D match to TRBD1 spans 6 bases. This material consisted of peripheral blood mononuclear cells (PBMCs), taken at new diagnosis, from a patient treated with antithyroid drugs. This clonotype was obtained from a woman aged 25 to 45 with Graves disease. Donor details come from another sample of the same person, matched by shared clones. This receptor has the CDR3 CASSYRVGEQYF. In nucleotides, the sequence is TGTGCCAGCAGCTACAGGGTCGGCGAGCAGTACTTC.